This T cell receptor beta chain stems from a study of cytomegalovirus exposure and HLA in healthy donors. Points from the study as a whole: Later, an analysis found that common viral pathogens appeared to be linked with several of the most significant clusters.

It was with 60 Vbeta and 13 Jbeta primers that the PCR ran. Sequencing used immunoSEQ multiplex PCR; TCRdb keeps in-frame clones, though not all of them. The sample shows about 210,000 clones, and less than 1% sits with its ten largest clones. In the case of this clone: Its antigen is still unknown.

After removal of 6 bases from V and 2 bases from J, the junction contained 7 bases not matched to a gene. Germline values: CDR1 SGHNT, CDR2 YYREEE (reference sequence). There are 16 residues in the CDR3. The source material was PBMCs. The V and J genes are TRBV5-4 and TRBJ2-3, with 12 bases aligning to TRBD2. The clonotype originates from a woman aged 30 to 39 in good health and CMV-seropositive. The CDR3 spells CASTQLAGGPTDTQYF. The CDR3 coding sequence is TGTGCCAGCACCCAACTAGCGGGGGGTCCCACAGATACGCAGTATTTT. The full variable domain, in which reference TRBV5-4 and TRBJ2-3 provide the parts outside the CDR3, is ETGVTQSPTHLIKTRGQQVTLRCSSQSGHNTVSWYQQALGQGPQFIFQYYREEENGRGNFPPRFSGLQFPNYSSELNVNALELDDSALYLCASTQLAGGPTDTQYFGPGTRLTVL.